The clone carrying this T cell receptor (beta chain) occurred a few times. The record originates from a study of somatic mutations in cytotoxic T cells in rheumatoid arthritis. The CDR3 is 17 amino acids. V lost 4 bases to trimming and J lost 0 bases; unmatched junction nucleotides: 7. Looked up from germline, CDR1 is MGHRA and CDR2 is YSYEKL. Assay: immunoSEQ multiplex PCR; the TCRdb copy retains only in-frame clones and omits some. The sample holds about 14,000 clones, 82% seen once. The chain couples TRBV4-1 to TRBJ1-5; 9 bases agree with TRBD1. This sequence was found in an adult with rheumatoid arthritis. Sequences were obtained from CD8+ T cells sorted from blood. Written as DNA, the CDR3 is TGCGCCAGCAGCCCGGGACAGGGTACCGTTAGCAATCAGCCCCAGCATTTT. Protein product: CASSPGQGTVSNQPQHF.